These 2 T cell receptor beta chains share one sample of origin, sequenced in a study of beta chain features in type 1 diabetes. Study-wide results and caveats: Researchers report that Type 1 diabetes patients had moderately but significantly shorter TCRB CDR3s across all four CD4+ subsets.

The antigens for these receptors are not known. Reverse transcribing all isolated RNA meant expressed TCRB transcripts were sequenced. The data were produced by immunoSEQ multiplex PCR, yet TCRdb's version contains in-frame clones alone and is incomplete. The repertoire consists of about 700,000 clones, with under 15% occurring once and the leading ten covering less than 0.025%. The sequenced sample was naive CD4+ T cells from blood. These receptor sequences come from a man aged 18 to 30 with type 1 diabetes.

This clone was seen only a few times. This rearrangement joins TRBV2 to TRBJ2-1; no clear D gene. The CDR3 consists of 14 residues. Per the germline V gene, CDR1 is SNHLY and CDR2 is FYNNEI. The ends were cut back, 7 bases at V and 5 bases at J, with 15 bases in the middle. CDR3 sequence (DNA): TGTGCCAGCACCCCTTCGGGCACCAACAATGAGCAGTTCTTC. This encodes CASTPSGTNNEQFF.

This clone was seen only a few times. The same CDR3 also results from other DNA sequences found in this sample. This CDR3 is CASSLQGTGELFF. In DNA form, the CDR3 reads TGTGCCAGCAGCCTACAGGGTACCGGGGAGCTGTTTTTT. This sequence joins TRBV13 and TRBJ2-2; maybe TRBD1 (6 bases). V was shortened by 5 bases and J by 5 bases, with 9 bases between the two germline ends. The length of the CDR3 is 13 residues. CDR1 and CDR2 from the germline V gene are PRHDT and FYEKMQ (reference sequence). Filled out from reference TRBV13 and TRBJ2-2, the complete variable domain reads AAGVIQSPRHLIKEKRETATLKCYPIPRHDTVYWYQQGPGQDPQFLISFYEKMQSDKGSIPDRFSAQQFSDYHSELNMSSLELGDSALYFCASSLQGTGELFFGEGSRLTVL.